A single sample gave rise to the 30 T cell receptor beta chains below, sequenced in a study of T-cell memory formation after mild COVID-19. TCRdb fed the 5' RACE reads into MiXCR, producing one record per CDR3 protein. The sample shows approximately 560,000 distinct CDR3 sequences, approximately 15% of them seen only once. The material sequenced was PBMCs or a T cell subset sorted from them (not recorded which). These receptors originate from an adult woman who had mild COVID-19 (a few samples of this study predate the infection). Cell type and time point are not known.

The V gene is TRBV5-1, the J gene TRBJ2-1, with 15 nucleotides matching TRBD2. Germline-derived CDR1 and CDR2 are SGHRS and YFSETQ. The trim removed 0 bases at V and 9 bases at J, leaving 7 bases unmatched. The CDR3 consists of 17 residues. The CDR3 reads CASSLAGLAGGPFEQFF. The DNA of the CDR3 is TGCGCCAGCAGCTTGGCCGGACTAGCGGGAGGGCCATTTGAGCAGTTCTTC.

This clonotype has a count of ten or more. V usage is TRBV12-3 or TRBV12-4 and J usage is TRBJ2-7; 7 positions match TRBD1. V lost 3 bases and J lost 4; bases outside the gene matches: 12. CDR3 size: 16 residues. This chain's CDR3 is CASSFATGTEKYEQYF. In DNA, the CDR3 is TGTGCCAGCAGTTTTGCCACCGGGACAGAGAAATACGAGCAGTACTTC.

This chain connects TRBV5-1 to TRBJ2-1; 9 nucleotides agree with TRBD2. The CDR3 extends over 16 amino acids. CDR1 is SGHRS and CDR2 is YFSETQ in the germline V gene. The junction had 8 bases not matched to a gene; V was cut back by 0 bases and J by 7 bases. Here the CDR3 DNA reads TGCGCCAGCAGCTTGGTTGCGGGAGGGGGCGAGAATGAGCAGTTCTTC. As protein: CASSLVAGGGENEQFF.

This clonotype turned up a few times. V is TRBV29-1 and J is TRBJ2-3; D remains unclear. The germline V and J ends were trimmed by 0 bases and 2 bases, with 9 bases remaining between them. Germline V gives CDR1 SQVTM, CDR2 ANQGSEA. This CDR3 region has 14 residues. In DNA, the CDR3 is TGCAGCGTTGAAGATCGAATTGACACAGATACGCAGTATTTT. Protein product: CSVEDRIDTDTQYF.

The sample holds a few counts of this clonotype. The chain has TRBV7-2 and TRBJ2-1, with D unclear. CDR3 length: 15 amino acids. CDR1 is SGHTA and CDR2 is FQGNSA in the germline V gene. The V and J ends lost 8 bases and 1 base respectively, with 15 bases between them. CDR3 in amino acids: CASLAARSSYNEQFF. CDR3 DNA sequence: TGTGCCAGCTTGGCGGCTCGGAGTTCCTACAATGAGCAGTTCTTC.

The gene calls are TRBV12-3 or TRBV12-4 and TRBJ2-5; TRBD2 aligns across 9 bases. V lost 5 bases and J lost 3; bases outside the gene matches: 7. The length of the CDR3 is 15 residues. The CDR3 bases are TGTGCCAGCAGTCCCGGGACTAGCCGGAAAGAGACCCAGTACTTC. Amino acid sequence: CASSPGTSRKETQYF.

The J gene is TRBJ2-3, the V gene TRBV4-1, with D unclear. The CDR3 is 13 residues long. V was cut by 1 base and J by 5 bases, with 7 bases left in between. Germline lookup yields CDR1 MGHRA and CDR2 YSYEKL. DNA for the CDR3: TGCGCCAGCAGCCAAGGATCGGGAGATACGCAGTATTTT. Amino acids: CASSQGSGDTQYF.

This clonotype was counted only a few times. CDR3 coding DNA: TGTGCCAGCAGTGCTAGCGGGAGGGGTACCTACGAGCAGTACTTC. Encoded protein: CASSASGRGTYEQYF. The chain joins TRBV6-2 or TRBV6-3 to TRBJ2-7, with 12 bases lining up with TRBD2. The CDR3 runs 15 residues. Germline V lookup: CDR1 MNHEY, CDR2 SVGEGT. Germline trimming cut 5 bases from V and 2 bases from J; bases unmatched to any gene: 4.

On this clonotype itself: A clone one base away is much larger, so this may be a read error. V and J are TRBV20-1 and TRBJ1-2, with 8 positions matching TRBD1. The CDR3 sequence is 12 residues long. Germline CDR1 is DFQATT and CDR2 is SNEGSKA (reference sequence). The CDR3 loop is CSARTGNYGFTF. The CDR3 DNA reads as TGCAGTGCTCGGACAGGGAACTATGGCTTCACCTTC.

Only a few counts were recorded for this clonotype. This CDR3 reads CASSPTTSGRGLYNIQGSTDTQYF. CDR3 nucleotide sequence: TGTGCCAGCAGTCCAACGACTAGCGGGCGAGGTTTGTACAACATTCAGGGAAGCACAGATACGCAGTATTTT. V gene TRBV2 combines with J gene TRBJ2-3, with TRBD2 matching 10 bases. The germline V gene encodes CDR1 SNHLY and CDR2 FYNNEI. The CDR3 extends over 24 amino acids. With 5 bases clipped from V and 0 bases from J, the junction kept 29 bases outside the gene matches.

For this clonotype: This may arise from a read error, as a much more abundant clone is one base away. The rearrangement joins TRBV6-5 to TRBJ1-1; D is ambiguous. The germline V gene encodes CDR1 MNHEY and CDR2 SVGAGI. This CDR3 is 12 amino acids long. V was clipped by 6 bases and J by 0 bases, with 5 bases between them. For the CDR3, the DNA is TGTGCCAGCAGCTCAGTGAACACTGAAGCTTTCTTT. This translates into CASSSVNTEAFF.

In its sample, this clonotype was seen a few times. This rearrangement joins TRBV3-1 to TRBJ2-1, with 11 positions matching TRBD2. CDR3 length equals 14 residues. CDR1 LGHDT and CDR2 YNNKEL come from the germline V gene (reference sequence). J lost 8 bases, V lost 4 bases, and 4 bases had no gene match. CDR3 sequence (DNA): TGTGCCAGCAGCCTAGCGGGAGGGCCCTATGAGCAGTTCTTC. Translated: CASSLAGGPYEQFF.

This clonotype was seen only a few times. The chain recombines TRBV29-1 with TRBJ1-1; 8 positions match TRBD1. V trimming: 8 bases; J trimming: 5 bases; junction bases outside the gene matches: 7. Germline loops: CDR1 SQVTM, CDR2 ANQGSEA. The CDR3 runs to 12 residues. In DNA, the CDR3 is TGCAGCTCGGGACAGGCGGGAACTGAAGCTTTCTTT. Translation: CSSGQAGTEAFF.

The sample holds a few counts of this clonotype. The rearrangement links TRBV20-1 to TRBJ1-5; 10 bases line up with TRBD1. The CDR3 spans 15 residues. Germline CDR1 DFQATT, CDR2 SNEGSKA (reference sequence). Losses at the gene ends were 6 bases for V and 5 bases for J; bases not matched to a gene: 10. The CDR3 nucleotides are TGCAGTGCGCTTGACAGGGGGCGCGCGGATCAGCCCCAGCATTTT. Residues: CSALDRGRADQPQHF.

The sample holds a few counts of this clonotype. The V gene is TRBV29-1, the J gene TRBJ2-2; D unclear. V was shortened by 7 bases and J by 0 bases, with 9 bases between the two germline ends. CDR1 SQVTM and CDR2 ANQGSEA come from the germline V gene. The CDR3 totals 13 residues. CDR3 sequence (DNA): TGCAGCGCAGACCGTGCGAACACCGGGGAGCTGTTTTTT. This translates into CSADRANTGELFF.

V gene TRBV20-1 combines with J gene TRBJ1-2; a possible D gene is TRBD1 (6 bases). The CDR3 runs 12 residues. V dropped 3 bases and J dropped 6 bases, with 11 bases sitting between them. CDR1 and CDR2 (germline): DFQATT, SNEGSKA (reference sequence). In DNA form, the CDR3 reads TGCAGTGCTAGCCAGGGGTTGGATGGCTACACCTTC. Amino acids: CSASQGLDGYTF.

This chain joins TRBV15 and TRBJ1-2; D remains unclear. CDR3 length: 14 residues. Germline V gene data show CDR1 as LNHNV and CDR2 as YYDKDF (reference sequence). The V gene lost 5 bases and the J gene lost 5 bases, with 15 bases spanning the gap. This chain's CDR3 is CATSPRGGPYGYTF. CDR3 sequence (DNA): TGTGCCACCAGCCCCCGGGGAGGTCCGTATGGCTACACCTTC.

This clonotype was seen a few times. CDR3 region: CASSRTGLATEAFF. CDR3 coding DNA: TGTGCCAGCAGCCGTACAGGGTTAGCCACTGAAGCTTTCTTT. The chain has TRBV7-9 and TRBJ1-1; D is possibly TRBD1 (6 bases). The germline CDR1 and CDR2 sequences are SEHNR and FQNEAQ (reference sequence). Trimming removed 5 bases at V and 4 bases at J, with 14 bases between. The CDR3 contains 14 residues. The whole variable domain, remainder taken from reference TRBV7-9 and TRBJ1-1, is DTGVSQNPRHKITKRGQNVTFRCDPISEHNRLYWYRQTLGQGPEFLTYFQNEAQLEKSRLLSDRFSAERPKGSFSTLEIQRTEQGDSAMYLCASSRTGLATEAFFGQGTRLTVV.

The table lists this clonotype with a few counts. This sequence joins TRBV24-1 and TRBJ2-7; D might be TRBD1 (5 bases). The germline CDR1 and CDR2 sequences are KGHDR and SFDVKD. V lost 3 bases and J 5 bases, leaving 13 bases between the germline ends. This CDR3 has 14 residues. The CDR3 nucleotides are TGTGCCACCAGTGATCGCAGGGTGGGGCACGAGCAGTACTTC. This codes for CATSDRRVGHEQYF.

The rearrangement links TRBV29-1 to TRBJ1-4; 7 bases are shared with TRBD1. This CDR3 spans 13 amino acids. V shed 3 bases and J 6 bases; nucleotides not matched to a gene: 4. Germline CDR1 is SQVTM and CDR2 is ANQGSEA. The CDR3 is CSVEAQGHEKLFF. The CDR3 DNA is TGCAGCGTTGAGGCACAGGGGCATGAAAAACTGTTTTTT.

This clonotype occurred many times. This sequence joins TRBV5-6 and TRBJ2-7; 9 bases match TRBD2. The trim removed 2 bases at V and 7 bases at J, leaving 10 bases unmatched. This CDR3 has 15 amino acids. CDR1 and CDR2 (germline): SGHDT, YYEEEE. The CDR3: CASSFAGGPSGEQYF. In DNA, the CDR3 is TGTGCCAGCAGCTTTGCGGGAGGGCCGTCCGGAGAGCAGTACTTC.

This clonotype was seen more than once but under ten times. The genes are TRBV19 and TRBJ2-7; possibly TRBD1 for D (6 bases). The CDR3 covers 15 residues. CDR1 is LNHDA, CDR2 SQIVND, per germline (reference sequence). Trimming shortened V by 5 bases and J by 4 bases, and 18 bases separated the two germline ends. The CDR3 bases are TGTGCCAGTAGTTACGGAGGCACAGGGCGGTACGAGCAGTACTTC. Amino acid sequence: CASSYGGTGRYEQYF.

This clonotype has more than one count but fewer than ten. The rearrangement links TRBV6-2 or TRBV6-3 to TRBJ2-1; D remains ambiguous. The CDR3 consists of 13 residues. V dropped 6 bases and J dropped 8 bases, with 14 bases sitting between them. Germline CDR1 reads MNHEY; CDR2 reads SVGEGT. CDR3 sequence reads: CASSFGVFYEQFF. CDR3 nucleotides: TGTGCCAGCAGCTTCGGAGTGTTCTATGAGCAGTTCTTC.

The V call is TRBV30, the J call TRBJ1-2; TRBD1 might be the D (5 bases). This CDR3 contains 13 residues. V was trimmed by 1 base and J by 4 bases, leaving 10 bases between them. CDR1 is GTSNPN, CDR2 SVGIG, per germline (reference sequence). CDR3 sequence: CAWSGGRRYGYTF. The CDR3 nucleotides are TGTGCCTGGAGTGGGGGACGCCGCTATGGCTACACCTTC. The whole variable domain, remainder taken from reference TRBV30 and TRBJ1-2, is SQTIHQWPATLVQPVGSPLSLECTVEGTSNPNLYWYRQAAGRGLQLLFYSVGIGQISSEVPQNLSASRPQDRQFILSSKKLLLSDSGFYLCAWSGGRRYGYTFGSGTRLTVV.

At least ten counts were recorded for this clonotype. This chain joins TRBV4-3 and TRBJ1-1; no clear D gene. This CDR3 contains 14 residues. Trimming took off 4 bases at V and 2 bases at J, with 11 bases between the two ends. Germline V CDR1 and CDR2: LGHNA, YSLEER. CDR3 amino acids: CASSRESANTEAFF. In nucleotides, the CDR3 is TGCGCCAGCAGCCGCGAGTCGGCCAACACTGAAGCTTTCTTT.

CDR3 DNA: TGTGCCAGTAGCCTCCGGGACAGGGGGCACTATGGCTACACCTTC. Translated, it gives CASSLRDRGHYGYTF. This chain connects TRBV19 to TRBJ1-2, with 12 bases matching TRBD1. The junction had 5 bases not matched to a gene; V was cut back by 6 bases and J by 3 bases. The CDR3 covers 15 residues. Germline CDR1 LNHDA, CDR2 SQIVND (reference sequence).

This clonotype was detected only a few times. The J gene is TRBJ1-1, the V gene TRBV29-1; the D is unclear. Germline loops: CDR1 SQVTM, CDR2 ANQGSEA. CDR3 length: 12 amino acids. The V end was cut by 2 bases, the J end by 4 bases, with 8 bases between. CDR3 protein: CSVERETTEAFF. The CDR3 nucleotides are TGCAGCGTTGAAAGAGAAACCACTGAAGCTTTCTTT.

This clonotype was picked up a small number of times. The chain is built from TRBV2 and TRBJ1-1; possible D gene TRBD1, 6 bases. Germline V gene sequence: CDR1 SNHLY, CDR2 FYNNEI. The CDR3 sequence is 13 residues long. Trimming stripped 2 bases from V and 7 bases from J, with 11 bases between. In nucleotides, the CDR3 is TGTGCCAGCAGTGAATTGGGGGCGTTTGAAGCTTTCTTT. This gives the protein CASSELGAFEAFF.

This clonotype was counted a few times. The chain recombines TRBV5-1 with TRBJ2-5, with D possibly matching TRBD1 (5 bases). This CDR3 comprises 16 residues. Deletions cut 2 bases from V and 4 bases from J, with 18 bases between. The germline V gene has CDR1 SGHRS and CDR2 YFSETQ. Written as DNA, the CDR3 is TGCGCCAGCAGCTTTCAGGGCCGCCCAGACATAGAGACCCAGTACTTC. Translated, it gives CASSFQGRPDIETQYF.

On this clonotype: Since the CDR3 does not end with the conserved phenylalanine or tryptophan, this likely comes from a read error. J is TRBJ2-6 and V is TRBV5-6; D might be TRBD2 (5 bases). This CDR3 has 16 residues. Trimming pared 1 base from V and 0 bases from J, leaving 8 bases between. CDR1 SGHDT and CDR2 YYEEEE come from the germline V gene. CDR3 region: CASSLLEVSGANVLTL. CDR3 in DNA: TGTGCCAGCAGCTTGTTGGAGGTCTCTGGGGCCAACGTCCTGACTTTA.